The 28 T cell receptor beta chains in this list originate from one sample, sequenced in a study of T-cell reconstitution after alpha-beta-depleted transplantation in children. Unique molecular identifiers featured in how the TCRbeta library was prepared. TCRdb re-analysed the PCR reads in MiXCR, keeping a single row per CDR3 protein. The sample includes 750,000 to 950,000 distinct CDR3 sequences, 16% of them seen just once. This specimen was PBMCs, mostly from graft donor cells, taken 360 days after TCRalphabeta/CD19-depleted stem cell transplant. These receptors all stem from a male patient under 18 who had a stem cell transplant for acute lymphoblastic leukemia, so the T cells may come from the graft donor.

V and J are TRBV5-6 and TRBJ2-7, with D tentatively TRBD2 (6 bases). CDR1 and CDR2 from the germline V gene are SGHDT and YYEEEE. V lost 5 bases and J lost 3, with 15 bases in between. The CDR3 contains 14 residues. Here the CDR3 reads CASSDRYSGYEQYF. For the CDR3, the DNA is TGTGCCAGCAGTGACCGGTATAGCGGCTACGAGCAGTACTTC.

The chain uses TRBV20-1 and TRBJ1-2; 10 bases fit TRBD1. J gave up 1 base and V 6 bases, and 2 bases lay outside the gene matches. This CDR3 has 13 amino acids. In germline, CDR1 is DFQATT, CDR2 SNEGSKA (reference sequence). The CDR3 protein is CSAGQGRNYGYTF. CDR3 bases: TGCAGTGCGGGACAGGGGCGTAACTATGGCTACACCTTC.

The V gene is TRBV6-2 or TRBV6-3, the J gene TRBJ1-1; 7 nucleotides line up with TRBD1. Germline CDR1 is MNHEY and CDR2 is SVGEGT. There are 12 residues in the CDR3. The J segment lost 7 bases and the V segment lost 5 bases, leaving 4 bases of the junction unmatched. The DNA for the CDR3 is TGTGCCAGCAGTACACAGGGGTTTGAAGCTTTCTTT. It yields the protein CASSTQGFEAFF.

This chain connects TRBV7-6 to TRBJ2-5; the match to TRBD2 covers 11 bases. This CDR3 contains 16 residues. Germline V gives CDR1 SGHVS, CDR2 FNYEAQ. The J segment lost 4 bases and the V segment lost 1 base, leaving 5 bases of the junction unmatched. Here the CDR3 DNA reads TGTGCCAGCAGCTTAGATAGCGGGAGGGCCGGAGAGACCCAGTACTTC. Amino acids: CASSLDSGRAGETQYF.

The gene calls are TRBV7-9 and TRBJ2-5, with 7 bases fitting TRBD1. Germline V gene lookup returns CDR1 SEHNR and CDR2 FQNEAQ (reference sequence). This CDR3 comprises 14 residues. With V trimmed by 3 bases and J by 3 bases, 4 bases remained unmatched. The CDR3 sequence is CASSFGTEKETQYF. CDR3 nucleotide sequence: TGTGCCAGCAGCTTCGGGACAGAGAAAGAGACCCAGTACTTC. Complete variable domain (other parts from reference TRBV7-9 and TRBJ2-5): DTGVSQNPRHKITKRGQNVTFRCDPISEHNRLYWYRQTLGQGPEFLTYFQNEAQLEKSRLLSDRFSAERPKGSFSTLEIQRTEQGDSAMYLCASSFGTEKETQYFGPGTRLLVL.

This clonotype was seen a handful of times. As DNA, the CDR3 is TGTGCCAGCAGAGGCGGGGGAGGGACAGATACGCAGTATTTT. It translates to CASRGGGGTDTQYF. This chain links TRBV25-1 with TRBJ2-3; 7 bases are a match to TRBD2. Per the germline V gene, CDR1 is MGHDK and CDR2 is SYGVNS. Unmatched junction bases numbered 6, after V lost 6 bases and J lost 3 bases. The CDR3 is 14 amino acids.

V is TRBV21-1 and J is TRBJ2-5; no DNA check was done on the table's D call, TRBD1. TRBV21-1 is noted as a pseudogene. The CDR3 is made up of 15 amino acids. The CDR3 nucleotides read TGTGCCAGCAGCCTCCGGGACCGAGAACAAGAGACCCAGTACTTC. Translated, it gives CASSLRDREQETQYF.

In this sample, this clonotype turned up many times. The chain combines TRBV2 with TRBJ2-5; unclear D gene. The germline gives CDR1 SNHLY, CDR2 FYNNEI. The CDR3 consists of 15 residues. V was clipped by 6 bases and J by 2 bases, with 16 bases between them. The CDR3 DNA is TGTGCCAGCAGGGCGGAACAAAACTATCAAGAGACCCAGTACTTC. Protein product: CASRAEQNYQETQYF.

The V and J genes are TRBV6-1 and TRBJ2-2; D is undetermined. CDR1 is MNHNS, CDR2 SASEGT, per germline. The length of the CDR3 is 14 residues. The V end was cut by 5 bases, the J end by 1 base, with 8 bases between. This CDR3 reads CASSLLMNTGELFF. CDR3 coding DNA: TGTGCCAGCAGTCTCCTCATGAACACCGGGGAGCTGTTTTTT.

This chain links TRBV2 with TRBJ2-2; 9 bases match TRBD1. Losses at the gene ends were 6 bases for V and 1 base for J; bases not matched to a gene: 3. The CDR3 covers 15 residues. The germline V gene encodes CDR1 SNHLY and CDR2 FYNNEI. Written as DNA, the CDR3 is TGTGCCAGCAGGAAGACAGGGGGGAACACCGGGGAGCTGTTTTTT. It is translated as CASRKTGGNTGELFF.

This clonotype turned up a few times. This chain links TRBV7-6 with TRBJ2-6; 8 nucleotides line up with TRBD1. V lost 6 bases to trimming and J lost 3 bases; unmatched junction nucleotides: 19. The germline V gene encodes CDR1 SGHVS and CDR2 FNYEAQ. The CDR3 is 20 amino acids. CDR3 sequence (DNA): TGTGCCAGCAGGAATACTATCGGTCGGACAGGGTGGGGTGGGGCCAACGTCCTGACTTTC. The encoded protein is CASRNTIGRTGWGGANVLTF.

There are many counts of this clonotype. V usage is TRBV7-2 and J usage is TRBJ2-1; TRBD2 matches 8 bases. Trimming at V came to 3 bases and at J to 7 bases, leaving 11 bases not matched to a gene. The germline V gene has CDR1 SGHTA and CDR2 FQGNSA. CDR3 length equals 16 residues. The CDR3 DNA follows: TGTGCCAGCAGCTTCCCCCAGAGCGGGAGCAAGAATGAGCAGTTCTTC. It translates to CASSFPQSGSKNEQFF.

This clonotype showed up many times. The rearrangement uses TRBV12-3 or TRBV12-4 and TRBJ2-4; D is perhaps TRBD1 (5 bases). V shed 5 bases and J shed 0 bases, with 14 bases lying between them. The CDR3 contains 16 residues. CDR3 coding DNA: TGTGCCAGCAGTGACCGACAGCTCATAGCCAAAAACATTCAGTACTTC. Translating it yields CASSDRQLIAKNIQYF.

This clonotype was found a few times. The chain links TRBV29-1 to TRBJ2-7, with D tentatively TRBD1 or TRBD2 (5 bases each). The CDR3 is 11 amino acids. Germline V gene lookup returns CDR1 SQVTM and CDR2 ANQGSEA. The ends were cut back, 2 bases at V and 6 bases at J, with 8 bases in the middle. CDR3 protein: CSVERDGEQYF. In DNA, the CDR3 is TGCAGCGTTGAAAGGGACGGCGAGCAGTACTTC.

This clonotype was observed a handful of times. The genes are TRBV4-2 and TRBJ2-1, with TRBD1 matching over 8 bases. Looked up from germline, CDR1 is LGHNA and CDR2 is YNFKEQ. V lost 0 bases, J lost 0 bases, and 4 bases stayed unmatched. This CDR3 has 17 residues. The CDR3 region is CASSQERTGISYNEQFF. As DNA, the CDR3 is TGTGCCAGCAGCCAAGAAAGGACAGGGATCTCCTACAATGAGCAGTTCTTC.

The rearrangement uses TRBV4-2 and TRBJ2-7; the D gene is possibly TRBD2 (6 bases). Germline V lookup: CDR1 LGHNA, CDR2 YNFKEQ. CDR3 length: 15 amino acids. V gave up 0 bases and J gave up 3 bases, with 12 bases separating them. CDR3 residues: CASSQEGGGLYEQYF. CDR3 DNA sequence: TGTGCCAGCAGCCAAGAGGGGGGTGGACTCTACGAGCAGTACTTC.

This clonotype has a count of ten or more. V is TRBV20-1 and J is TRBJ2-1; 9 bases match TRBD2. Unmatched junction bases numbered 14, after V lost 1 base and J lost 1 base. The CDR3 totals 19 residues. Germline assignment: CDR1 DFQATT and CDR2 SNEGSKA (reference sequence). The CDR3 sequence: CSARVVAGVSTRSYNEQFF. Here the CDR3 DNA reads TGCAGTGCTAGAGTGGTAGCGGGAGTCTCAACTAGGTCCTACAATGAGCAGTTCTTC.

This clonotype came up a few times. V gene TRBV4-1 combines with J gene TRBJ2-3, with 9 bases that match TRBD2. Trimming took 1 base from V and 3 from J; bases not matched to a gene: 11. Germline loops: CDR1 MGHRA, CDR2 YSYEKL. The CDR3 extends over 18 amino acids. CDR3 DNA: TGCGCCAGCAGCCAAGTCTTCCGGGGTAGCGGGAGTACAGATACGCAGTATTTT. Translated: CASSQVFRGSGSTDTQYF.

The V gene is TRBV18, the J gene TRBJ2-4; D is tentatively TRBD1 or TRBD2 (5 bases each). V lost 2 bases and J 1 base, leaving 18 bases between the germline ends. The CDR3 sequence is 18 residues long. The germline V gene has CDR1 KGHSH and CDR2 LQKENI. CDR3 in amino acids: CASSPRGPQTGAKNIQYF. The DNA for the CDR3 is TGTGCCAGCTCACCAAGGGGACCCCAAACTGGGGCCAAAAACATTCAGTACTTC.

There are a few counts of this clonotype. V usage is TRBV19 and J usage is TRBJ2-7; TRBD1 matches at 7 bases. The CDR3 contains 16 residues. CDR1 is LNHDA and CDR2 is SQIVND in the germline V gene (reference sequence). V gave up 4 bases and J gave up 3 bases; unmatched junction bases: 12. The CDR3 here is CASSTPRTGSSYEQYF. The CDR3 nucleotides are TGTGCCAGTAGTACCCCCAGGACAGGATCTAGCTACGAGCAGTACTTC.

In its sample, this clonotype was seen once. CDR3 loop: CASSLDASFSYEQYF. In nucleotides, the CDR3 is TGCGCCAGCAGCTTGGATGCTAGCTTCTCCTACGAGCAGTACTTC. This chain links TRBV5-1 with TRBJ2-7; D may be TRBD2 (5 bases). Germline lookup yields CDR1 SGHRS and CDR2 YFSETQ. This CDR3 has 15 amino acids. V lost 0 bases and J 0 bases, leaving 10 bases between the germline ends.

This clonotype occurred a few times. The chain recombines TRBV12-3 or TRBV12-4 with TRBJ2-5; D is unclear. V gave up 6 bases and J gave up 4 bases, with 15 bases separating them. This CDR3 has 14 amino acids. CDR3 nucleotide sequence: TGTGCCAGCAGCCCTTCGAGGATTGCAGAGACCCAGTACTTC. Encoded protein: CASSPSRIAETQYF.

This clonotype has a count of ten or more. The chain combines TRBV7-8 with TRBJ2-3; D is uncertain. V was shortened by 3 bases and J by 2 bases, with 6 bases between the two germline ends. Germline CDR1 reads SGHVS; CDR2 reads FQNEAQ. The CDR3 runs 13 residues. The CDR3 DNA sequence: TGTGCCAGCAGCTTTCCATTCACAGATACGCAGTATTTT. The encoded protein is CASSFPFTDTQYF.

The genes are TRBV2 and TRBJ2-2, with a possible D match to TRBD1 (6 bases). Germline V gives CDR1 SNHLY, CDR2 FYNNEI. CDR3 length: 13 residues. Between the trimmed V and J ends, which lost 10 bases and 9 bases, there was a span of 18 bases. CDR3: CAILGAPGWELFF. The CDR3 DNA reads TGTGCCATCTTGGGGGCGCCGGGCTGGGAGCTGTTTTTT.

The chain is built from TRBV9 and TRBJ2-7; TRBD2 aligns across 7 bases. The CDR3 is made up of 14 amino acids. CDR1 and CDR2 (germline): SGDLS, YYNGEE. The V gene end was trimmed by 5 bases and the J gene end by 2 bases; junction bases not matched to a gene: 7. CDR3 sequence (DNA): TGTGCCAGCAGTCGAGGGGCGGGGGCCTACGAGCAGTACTTC. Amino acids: CASSRGAGAYEQYF.

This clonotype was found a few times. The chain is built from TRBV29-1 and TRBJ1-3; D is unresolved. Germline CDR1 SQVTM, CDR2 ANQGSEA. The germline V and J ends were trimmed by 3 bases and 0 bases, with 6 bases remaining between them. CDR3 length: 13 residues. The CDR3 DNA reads TGCAGCGTTGAGCGGATCTCTGGAAACACCATATATTTT. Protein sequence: CSVERISGNTIYF.

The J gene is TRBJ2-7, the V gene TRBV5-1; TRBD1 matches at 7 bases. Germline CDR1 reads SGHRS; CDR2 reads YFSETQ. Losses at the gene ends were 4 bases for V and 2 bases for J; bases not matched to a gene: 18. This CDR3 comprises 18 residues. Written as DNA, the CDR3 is TGCGCCAGCAGCGGACTGAGGCAAAAAAACAGGGGACCCTACGAGCAGTACTTC. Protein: CASSGLRQKNRGPYEQYF.

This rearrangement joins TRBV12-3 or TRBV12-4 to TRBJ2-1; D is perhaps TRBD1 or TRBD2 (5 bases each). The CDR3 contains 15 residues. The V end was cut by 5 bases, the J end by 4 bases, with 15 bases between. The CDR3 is CASSQLAGHYNEQFF. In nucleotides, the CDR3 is TGTGCCAGCAGTCAGCTAGCAGGGCATTACAATGAGCAGTTCTTC.